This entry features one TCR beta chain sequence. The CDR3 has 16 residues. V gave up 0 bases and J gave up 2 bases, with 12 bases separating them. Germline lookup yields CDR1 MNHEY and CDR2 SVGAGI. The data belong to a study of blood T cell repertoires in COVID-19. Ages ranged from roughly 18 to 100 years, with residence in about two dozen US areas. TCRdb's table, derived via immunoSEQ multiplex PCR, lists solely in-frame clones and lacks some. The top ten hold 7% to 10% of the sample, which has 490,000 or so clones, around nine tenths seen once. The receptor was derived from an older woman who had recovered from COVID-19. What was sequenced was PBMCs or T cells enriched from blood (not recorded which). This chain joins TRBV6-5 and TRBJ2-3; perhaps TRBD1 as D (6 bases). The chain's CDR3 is CASSYSAGTFTDTQYF. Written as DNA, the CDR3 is TGTGCCAGCAGTTACTCGGCAGGGACATTCACAGATACGCAGTATTTT.